This T cell receptor beta chain came from a study of cytomegalovirus exposure and HLA in healthy donors. Overall study results and limits: TCR beta chain V- and J-gene trimming was linked, in a later analysis, to a missense variant in DCLRE1C. 164 TCR beta chains were listed as cytomegalovirus-associated.

This clone has more than one count but fewer than ten. Antigen: not known. Vbeta (60) and Jbeta (13) primers were used in the PCR. Only in-frame clones appear in the TCRdb table, and some are missing; sequencing was by immunoSEQ multiplex PCR. The sample shows some 200,000 clones, around 70% of them seen only once. Germline CDR1 and CDR2: WNHNN and SYGVQD (reference sequence). CDR3 length: 17 residues. The ends were cut back, 0 bases at V and 1 base at J, with 10 bases in the middle. Sequencing input: PBMCs. The J gene is TRBJ2-6, the V gene TRBV10-1; TRBD1 might be the D (6 bases). This receptor was obtained from a man aged 40-55 years in good health and CMV-seropositive. In nucleotides, the CDR3 is TGCGCCAGCAGTGAGTCAACAGGGCGGTCTGGGGCCAACGTCCTGACTTTC. Translated: CASSESTGRSGANVLTF.